Here is one TCR beta chain with its context. These data are taken from a study of control samples from healthy donors and cancer patients. Libraries were prepared by immunoSEQ multiplex PCR; TCRdb keeps only in-frame clonotypes and omits some of them. Here the sample spans about 120,000 clones, around 92% being singletons. Input material: PBMCs. The receptor was isolated from a man older than 75 with head and neck cancer.

The CDR3: CASSLGRNNQPQHF. As DNA, the CDR3 is TGTGCCAGCAGTTTGGGAAGGAACAATCAGCCCCAGCATTTT. The gene calls are TRBV6-5 and TRBJ1-5, with D unclear. The V gene's germline CDR1 is MNHEY and CDR2 SVGAGI. This CDR3 has 14 residues. Trimming removed 4 bases at V and 3 bases at J, with 10 bases between.